Listed here are 3 T cell receptor beta chains from one sample, sequenced in a study of Graves' ophthalmopathy and Graves' hyperthyroidism. From RNA, the CDR3 regions of TCR beta chains were amplified and sequenced. First-round RT-PCR employed HTBI primers, with a second-round multiplex PCR after it. TCRdb passed the multiplex PCR reads through MiXCR, listing each CDR3 protein once. The profile shows over a million distinct CDR3 sequences, about 35% of them singletons. The sample was peripheral blood or thyroid tissue (not recorded which). These receptors were taken from an adult man with Graves' hyperthyroidism.

As regards this clonotype: The DNA is omitted, as the CDR3 cannot be located on it reliably, and the CDR3 follows TCRdb's listing. This chain uses TRBV10-2 with TRBJ2-7; the D call of TRBD2 is as the table states it, not checked on the DNA. The CDR3 contains 17 residues when both ends are counted. Germline V CDR1 and CDR2: WSHSY, SAAADI. The CDR3 region is CASCASTSGRFSYEQYF.

The chain is built from TRBV2 and TRBJ1-4; 7 nucleotides agree with TRBD1. This CDR3 has 16 amino acids. With 6 bases clipped from V and 0 bases from J, the junction kept 7 bases outside the gene matches. The germline CDR1 and CDR2 sequences are SNHLY and FYNNEI. The CDR3 spells CASRFQGVATNEKLFF. As DNA, the CDR3 is TGTGCCAGCAGATTTCAGGGGGTTGCAACTAATGAAAAACTGTTTTTT.

This clonotype came up a few times. This sequence joins TRBV2 and TRBJ2-5; D gene ambiguous. Trimming removed 5 bases from V and 5 bases from J, with 15 bases in between. Germline V gene data show CDR1 as SNHLY and CDR2 as FYNNEI. This CDR3 spans 14 amino acids. CDR3 protein: CASSTPTERETQYF. CDR3 DNA: TGTGCCAGCAGTACCCCCACTGAACGCGAGACCCAGTACTTC. Combining the CDR3 with reference TRBV2 and TRBJ2-5 gives the whole variable domain EPEVTQTPSHQVTQMGQEVILRCVPISNHLYFYWYRQILGQKVEFLVSFYNNEISEKSEIFDDQFSVERPDGSNFTLKIRSTKLEDSAMYFCASSTPTERETQYFGPGTRLLVL.